This TCR beta chain stems from a study of T cells in localized non-small cell lung cancer. Overall study results and limits: The tumor had only one region sequenced, so heterogeneity remains possible. Appearance in adjacent lung was seen for a median about 59 of the top 100 tumor clones. Uninvolved adjacent lung had the highest recorded T cell clonality, with tumor below it.

CDR3 length: 19 amino acids. V gave up 6 bases and J gave up 3 bases, with 26 bases separating them. The germline V gene has CDR1 MDHEN and CDR2 SYDVKM. In the case of this clone: Antigen unknown.

Method: immunoSEQ multiplex PCR; TCRdb's copy keeps in-frame clones and lacks some. The sample records about 74,000 clones, roughly 84% being singletons. This sequence joins TRBV28 and TRBJ1-4, with D possibly matching TRBD1 (6 bases). The TCR sequence derives from an older female donor with stage I lung adenocarcinoma. The source was peripheral blood, collected before any cancer treatment. As DNA, the CDR3 is TGTGCCAGCAGCTTCGGGGGGGGCCAACCAACCAGGGCTAATGAAAAACTGTTTTTT. Translated, it gives CASSFGGGQPTRANEKLFF.